This TCR beta chain was identified in a study of monozygotic twins with inflammatory bowel disease. Eight distinct reactions (per sample) were used to make the cDNA. Using the 5' RACE reads, TCRdb records one entry per CDR3 protein without DNA. The sample totals some 450,000 distinct CDR3 sequences. This CDR3 spans 14 amino acids. The germline V gene encodes CDR1 DFQATT and CDR2 SNEGSKA (reference sequence). Study-wide points: Results did not support any single strong IBD-associated signal or clonotype.

Turning to this clonotype: Its antigen remains unidentified.

Sequenced sample: blood. The TCR originated in a human donor with ulcerative colitis or Crohn's disease, or a healthy co-twin of an affected twin (not recorded which). The chain uses TRBV20-1 and TRBJ2-3; TCRdb calls TRBD1, which cannot be checked without DNA. The chain's CDR3 is CSARVRGSTDTQYF.